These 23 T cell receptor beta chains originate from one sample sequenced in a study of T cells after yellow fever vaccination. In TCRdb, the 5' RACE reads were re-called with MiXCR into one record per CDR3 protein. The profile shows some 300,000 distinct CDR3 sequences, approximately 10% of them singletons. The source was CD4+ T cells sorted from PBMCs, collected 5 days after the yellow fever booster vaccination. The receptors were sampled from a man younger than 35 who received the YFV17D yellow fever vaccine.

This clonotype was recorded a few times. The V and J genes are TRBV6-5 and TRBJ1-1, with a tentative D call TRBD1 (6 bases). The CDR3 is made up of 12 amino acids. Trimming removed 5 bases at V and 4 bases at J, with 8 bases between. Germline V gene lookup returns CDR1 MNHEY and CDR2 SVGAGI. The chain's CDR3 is CASSTQGTEAFF. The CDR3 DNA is TGTGCCAGCAGTACACAGGGCACTGAAGCTTTCTTT.

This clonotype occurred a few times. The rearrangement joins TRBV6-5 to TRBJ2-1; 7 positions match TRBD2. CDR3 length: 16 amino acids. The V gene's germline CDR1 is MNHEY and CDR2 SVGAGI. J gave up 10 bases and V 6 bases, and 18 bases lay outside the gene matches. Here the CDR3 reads CASRQSSGTSFGEQFF. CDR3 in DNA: TGTGCCAGCAGGCAATCTAGCGGAACTTCCTTTGGCGAGCAGTTCTTC.

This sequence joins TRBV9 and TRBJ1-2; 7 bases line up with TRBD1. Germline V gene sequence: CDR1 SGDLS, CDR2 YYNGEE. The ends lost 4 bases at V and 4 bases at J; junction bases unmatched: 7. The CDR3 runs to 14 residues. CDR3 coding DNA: TGTGCCAGCAGCAACCGAGGACAGGCCTATGGCTACACCTTC. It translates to CASSNRGQAYGYTF.

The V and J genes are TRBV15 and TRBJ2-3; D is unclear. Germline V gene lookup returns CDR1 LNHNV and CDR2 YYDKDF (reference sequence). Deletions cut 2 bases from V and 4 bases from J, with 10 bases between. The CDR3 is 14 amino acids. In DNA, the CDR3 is TGTGCCACCAGCAGACTTAATAGGGCAGATACGCAGTATTTT. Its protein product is CATSRLNRADTQYF. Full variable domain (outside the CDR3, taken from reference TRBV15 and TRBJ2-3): DAMVIQNPRYQVTQFGKPVTLSCSQTLNHNVMYWYQQKSSQAPKLLFHYYDKDFNNEADTPDNFQSRRPNTSFCFLDIRSPGLGDTAMYLCATSRLNRADTQYFGPGTRLTVL.

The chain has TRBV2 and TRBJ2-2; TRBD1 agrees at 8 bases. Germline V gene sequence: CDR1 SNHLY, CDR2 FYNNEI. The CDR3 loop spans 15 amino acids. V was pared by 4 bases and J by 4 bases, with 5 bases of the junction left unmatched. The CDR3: CASSAQGAGTGELFF. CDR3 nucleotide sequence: TGTGCCAGCAGTGCTCAGGGGGCCGGCACCGGGGAGCTGTTTTTT.

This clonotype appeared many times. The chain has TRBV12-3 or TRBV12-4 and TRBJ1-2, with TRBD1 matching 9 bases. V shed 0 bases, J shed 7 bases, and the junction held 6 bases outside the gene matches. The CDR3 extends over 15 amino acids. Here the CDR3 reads CASSLAQGASGGYTF. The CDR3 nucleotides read TGTGCCAGCAGTTTAGCACAGGGGGCATCGGGTGGCTACACCTTC.

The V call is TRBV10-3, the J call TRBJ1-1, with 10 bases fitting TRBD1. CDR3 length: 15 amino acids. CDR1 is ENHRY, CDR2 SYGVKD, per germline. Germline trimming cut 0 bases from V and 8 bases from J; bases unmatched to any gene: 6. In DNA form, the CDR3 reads TGTGCCATCAGTGAGTCGACTCGGACAGGGGGGGAAGCTTTCTTT. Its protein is CAISESTRTGGEAFF.

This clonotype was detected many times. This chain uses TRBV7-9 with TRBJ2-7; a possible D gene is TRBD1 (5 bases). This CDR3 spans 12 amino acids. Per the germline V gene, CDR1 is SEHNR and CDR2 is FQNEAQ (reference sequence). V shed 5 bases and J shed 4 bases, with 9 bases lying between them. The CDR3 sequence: CASSRRQYEQYF. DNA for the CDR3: TGTGCCAGCAGCCGTAGACAGTACGAGCAGTACTTC.

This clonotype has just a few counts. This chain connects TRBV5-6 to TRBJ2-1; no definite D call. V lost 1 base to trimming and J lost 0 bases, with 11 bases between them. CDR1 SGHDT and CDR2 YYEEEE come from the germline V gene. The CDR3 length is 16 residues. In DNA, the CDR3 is TGTGCCAGCAGCTTGTTCGGCGCGAGCTCCTACAATGAGCAGTTCTTC. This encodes CASSLFGASSYNEQFF.

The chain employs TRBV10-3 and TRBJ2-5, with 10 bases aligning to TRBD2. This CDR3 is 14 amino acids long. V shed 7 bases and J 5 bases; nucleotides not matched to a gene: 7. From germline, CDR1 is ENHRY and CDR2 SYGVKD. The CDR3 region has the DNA TGTGCCATCATGAGCGGGGGGGCCCGGGAGACCCAGTACTTC. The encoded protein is CAIMSGGARETQYF.

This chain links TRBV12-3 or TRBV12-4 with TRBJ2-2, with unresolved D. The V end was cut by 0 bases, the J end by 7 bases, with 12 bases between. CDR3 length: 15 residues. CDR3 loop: CASSLAPPPRGELFF. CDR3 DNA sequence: TGTGCCAGCAGTTTAGCGCCACCTCCCCGCGGGGAGCTGTTTTTT.

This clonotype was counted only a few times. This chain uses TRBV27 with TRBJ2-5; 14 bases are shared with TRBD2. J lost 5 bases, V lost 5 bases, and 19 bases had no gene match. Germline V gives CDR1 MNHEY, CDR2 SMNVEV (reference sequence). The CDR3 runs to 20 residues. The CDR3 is CASSTLLSGLAGGRSETQYF. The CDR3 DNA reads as TGTGCCAGCAGTACCCTCTTGTCCGGACTAGCGGGGGGCCGGTCGGAGACCCAGTACTTC.

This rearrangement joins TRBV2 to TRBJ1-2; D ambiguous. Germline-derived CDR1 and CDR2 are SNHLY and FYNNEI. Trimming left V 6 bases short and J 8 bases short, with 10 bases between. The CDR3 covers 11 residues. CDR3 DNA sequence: TGTGCCAGCAGAGATGACGCCGGCTACACCTTC. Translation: CASRDDAGYTF.

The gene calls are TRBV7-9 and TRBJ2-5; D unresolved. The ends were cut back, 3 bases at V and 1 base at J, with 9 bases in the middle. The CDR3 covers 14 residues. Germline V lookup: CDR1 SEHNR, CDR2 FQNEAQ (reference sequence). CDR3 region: CASSFWAIQETQYF. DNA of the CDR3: TGTGCCAGCAGCTTTTGGGCGATCCAAGAGACCCAGTACTTC.

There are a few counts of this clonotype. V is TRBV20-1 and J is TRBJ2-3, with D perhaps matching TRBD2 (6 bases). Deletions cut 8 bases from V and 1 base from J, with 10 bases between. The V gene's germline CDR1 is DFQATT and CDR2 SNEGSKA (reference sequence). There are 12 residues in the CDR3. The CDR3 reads CSPGGGTDTQYF. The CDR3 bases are TGCAGTCCGGGCGGGGGCACAGATACGCAGTATTTT.

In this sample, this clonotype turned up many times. The CDR3 sequence: CASSVTLGGTDTQYF. The CDR3, as DNA: TGTGCCAGCAGCGTGACTCTAGGAGGCACAGATACGCAGTATTTT. This chain uses TRBV5-6 with TRBJ2-3, with D unresolved. Trimming shortened V by 4 bases and J by 1 base, and 13 bases separated the two germline ends. There are 15 residues in the CDR3. Germline V gives CDR1 SGHDT, CDR2 YYEEEE.

For the CDR3, the DNA is TGTGCCAGCTCACCAATTACTAGCGGGGGCCCCGACACCGGGGAGCTGTTTTTT. It codes for CASSPITSGGPDTGELFF. This rearrangement joins TRBV18 to TRBJ2-2; 11 bases align to TRBD2. The V segment lost 2 bases and the J segment 3 bases; nucleotides outside the gene matches: 8. Germline lookup yields CDR1 KGHSH and CDR2 LQKENI. The CDR3 runs 18 residues.

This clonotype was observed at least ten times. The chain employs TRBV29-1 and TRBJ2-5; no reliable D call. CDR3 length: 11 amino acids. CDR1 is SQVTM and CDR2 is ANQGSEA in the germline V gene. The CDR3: CGATPSQTQYF. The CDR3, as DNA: TGCGGCGCTACTCCCAGCCAGACCCAGTACTTC.

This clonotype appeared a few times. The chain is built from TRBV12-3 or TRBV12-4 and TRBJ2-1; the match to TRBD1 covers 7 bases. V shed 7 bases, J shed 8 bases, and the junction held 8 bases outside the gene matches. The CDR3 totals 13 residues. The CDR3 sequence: CASTPTGVDEQFF. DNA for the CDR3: TGTGCCAGCACCCCAACAGGGGTGGATGAGCAGTTCTTC.

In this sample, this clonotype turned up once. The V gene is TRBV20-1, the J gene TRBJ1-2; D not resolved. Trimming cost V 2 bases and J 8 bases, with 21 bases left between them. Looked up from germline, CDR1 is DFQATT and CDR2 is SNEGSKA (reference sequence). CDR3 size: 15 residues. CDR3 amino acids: CSARPESRVSGGYTF. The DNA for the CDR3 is TGCAGTGCTAGACCAGAATCCCGGGTGTCGGGAGGCTACACCTTC.

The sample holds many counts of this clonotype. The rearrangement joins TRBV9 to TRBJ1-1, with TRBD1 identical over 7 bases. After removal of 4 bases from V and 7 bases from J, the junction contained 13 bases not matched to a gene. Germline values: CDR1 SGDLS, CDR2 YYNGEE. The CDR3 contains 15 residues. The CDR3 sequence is CASSSSLGQGGEAFF. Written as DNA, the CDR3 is TGTGCCAGCAGCTCCTCTCTGGGGCAGGGGGGTGAAGCTTTCTTT.

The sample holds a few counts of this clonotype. CDR3 in DNA: TGCGCCTTCCGGGACAGGTACACCGGGGAGCTGTTTTTT. Translated, it gives CAFRDRYTGELFF. This chain joins TRBV10-2 and TRBJ2-2, with 8 bases fitting TRBD1. Unmatched junction bases numbered 5, after V lost 11 bases and J lost 3 bases. The CDR3 consists of 13 residues. CDR1 WSHSY and CDR2 SAAADI come from the germline V gene.

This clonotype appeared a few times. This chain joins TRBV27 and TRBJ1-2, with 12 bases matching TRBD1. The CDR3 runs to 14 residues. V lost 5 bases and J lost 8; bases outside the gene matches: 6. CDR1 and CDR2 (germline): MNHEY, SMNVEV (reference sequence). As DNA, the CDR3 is TGTGCCAGCAGTACCGGGACAGGGGGCAAAGGCTACACCTTC. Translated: CASSTGTGGKGYTF.